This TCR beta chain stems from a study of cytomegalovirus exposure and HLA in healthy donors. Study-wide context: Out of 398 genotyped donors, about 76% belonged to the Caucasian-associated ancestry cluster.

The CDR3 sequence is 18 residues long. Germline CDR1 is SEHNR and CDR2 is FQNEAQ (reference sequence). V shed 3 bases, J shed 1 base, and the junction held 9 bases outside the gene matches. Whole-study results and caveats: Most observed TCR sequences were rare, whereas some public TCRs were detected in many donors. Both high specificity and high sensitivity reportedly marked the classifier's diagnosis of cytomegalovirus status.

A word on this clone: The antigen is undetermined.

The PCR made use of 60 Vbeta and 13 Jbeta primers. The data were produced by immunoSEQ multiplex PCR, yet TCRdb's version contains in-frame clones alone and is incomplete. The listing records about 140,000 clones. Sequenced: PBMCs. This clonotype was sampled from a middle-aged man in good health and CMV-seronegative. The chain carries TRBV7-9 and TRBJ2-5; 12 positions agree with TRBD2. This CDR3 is CASSFGTSGRTRQETQYF. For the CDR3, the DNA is TGTGCCAGCAGCTTTGGGACTAGCGGGCGAACACGCCAAGAGACCCAGTACTTC.